These T cell receptor beta chains were read from a single sample in a study of T cells after yellow fever vaccination. TCRdb independently ran MiXCR on the 5' RACE reads; one entry per CDR3 protein. The sample carries 500,000 to 650,000 distinct CDR3 sequences, approximately 13% recorded once. The sample was PBMCs, taken on the day of the yellow fever booster vaccination. Receptors originate from a man younger than 45 who received the YFV17D yellow fever vaccine. Both conserved end residues are part of each CDR3. Each record gives: J gene, V gene, CDR3 protein.

j_call: TRBJ2-1; v_call: TRBV29-1; cdr3_aa: CSANRGSYNEQFF
j_call: TRBJ2-7; v_call: TRBV7-9; cdr3_aa: CASSEGLAGAEQYF
j_call: TRBJ2-7; v_call: TRBV14; cdr3_aa: CASSHAFGVEGAYEQYF
j_call: TRBJ2-6; v_call: TRBV20-1; cdr3_aa: CSAREPPGQGASGANVLTF
j_call: TRBJ2-7; v_call: TRBV5-1; cdr3_aa: CASSGSSDSYEQYF
j_call: TRBJ1-1; v_call: TRBV6-5; cdr3_aa: CASSLSGGLSTEAFF
j_call: TRBJ2-1; v_call: TRBV11-1; cdr3_aa: CASSSDTTLFSSYNEQFF
j_call: TRBJ1-2; v_call: TRBV27; cdr3_aa: CASSFGIGTGNYGYTF
j_call: TRBJ2-7; v_call: TRBV5-4; cdr3_aa: CASSFSGAMGYEQYF
j_call: TRBJ1-2; v_call: TRBV6-1; cdr3_aa: CASRETGRNYGYTF
j_call: TRBJ1-1; v_call: TRBV30; cdr3_aa: CAWSRLNTEAFF
j_call: TRBJ2-1; v_call: TRBV6-5; cdr3_aa: CASSLTLAAYNEQFF
j_call: TRBJ2-1; v_call: TRBV6-5; cdr3_aa: CASSYQGDLLNEQFF
j_call: TRBJ2-7; v_call: TRBV12-3/TRBV12-4; cdr3_aa: CASSLSHRDYEQYF
j_call: TRBJ2-1; v_call: TRBV30; cdr3_aa: CAWRTSGNNEQFF
j_call: TRBJ2-7; v_call: TRBV2; cdr3_aa: CASGREGAGYEQYF
j_call: TRBJ1-6; v_call: TRBV6-1; cdr3_aa: CASSEWTGPSPLHF
j_call: TRBJ2-3; v_call: TRBV20-1; cdr3_aa: CSARDRVDTQYF
j_call: TRBJ2-1; v_call: TRBV20-1; cdr3_aa: CSARDLTGSGRASYNEQFF
j_call: TRBJ2-1; v_call: TRBV6-1; cdr3_aa: CASKSPLSSYNEQFF
j_call: TRBJ1-5; v_call: TRBV2; cdr3_aa: CASSPQGRDQPQHF
j_call: TRBJ2-4; v_call: TRBV12-3/TRBV12-4; cdr3_aa: CASSFGGRAKNIQYF
j_call: TRBJ2-5; v_call: TRBV4-3; cdr3_aa: CASSQDLGGRGETQYF
j_call: TRBJ2-5; v_call: TRBV4-3; cdr3_aa: CASSQEGERSIYF
j_call: TRBJ2-2; v_call: TRBV4-3; cdr3_aa: CASSQEFGGDTGELFF
j_call: TRBJ2-2; v_call: TRBV20-1; cdr3_aa: CSAKTATRGELFF
j_call: TRBJ2-1; v_call: TRBV18; cdr3_aa: CASSPPTLAGVAEQFF
j_call: TRBJ2-2; v_call: TRBV7-2; cdr3_aa: CASSLVGDFTGELFF
j_call: TRBJ2-3; v_call: TRBV4-2; cdr3_aa: CASSQVRQGVSTDTQYF
j_call: TRBJ2-3; v_call: TRBV11-2; cdr3_aa: CASSSEKATDTQYF
j_call: TRBJ1-5; v_call: TRBV20-1; cdr3_aa: CSAAGRGNQPQHF
j_call: TRBJ2-1; v_call: TRBV28; cdr3_aa: CASNPQRGRGRNEQFF
j_call: TRBJ2-7; v_call: TRBV7-2; cdr3_aa: CASSSGQISYEQYF
j_call: TRBJ2-3; v_call: TRBV30; cdr3_aa: CAWSVPGVVPDTQYF
j_call: TRBJ1-2; v_call: TRBV12-3/TRBV12-4; cdr3_aa: CASGDRYTF
j_call: TRBJ1-2; v_call: TRBV28; cdr3_aa: CASTDRIYGYTF
j_call: TRBJ2-1; v_call: TRBV2; cdr3_aa: CARGTSGRNEQFF
j_call: TRBJ2-4; v_call: TRBV7-9; cdr3_aa: CASSLGTTPGNIQYF
j_call: TRBJ2-6; v_call: TRBV5-6; cdr3_aa: CASGLGPSSSGANVLTF
j_call: TRBJ2-5; v_call: TRBV3-1; cdr3_aa: CASSQLLGGETQYF
j_call: TRBJ1-2; v_call: TRBV19; cdr3_aa: CASSRTTGTNYGYTF
j_call: TRBJ2-3; v_call: TRBV12-3/TRBV12-4; cdr3_aa: CASSLGGTPSTDTQYF
j_call: TRBJ2-7; v_call: TRBV20-1; cdr3_aa: CSVGWIGEQYF
j_call: TRBJ1-2; v_call: TRBV2; cdr3_aa: CASTGREYGYTF
j_call: TRBJ2-2; v_call: TRBV20-1; cdr3_aa: CSARRRGELFF
j_call: TRBJ2-3; v_call: TRBV6-5; cdr3_aa: CASSYSMAGIRTDTQYF
j_call: TRBJ2-1; v_call: TRBV20-1; cdr3_aa: CSTGDPYNEQFF
j_call: TRBJ2-7; v_call: TRBV21-1; cdr3_aa: CASSRVGISPLGEQYF
j_call: TRBJ2-2; v_call: TRBV6-2/TRBV6-3; cdr3_aa: CASSRKNSWTSGGTGELFF
j_call: TRBJ1-5; v_call: TRBV6-2/TRBV6-3; cdr3_aa: CASSYRVNSNQPQHF
j_call: TRBJ2-2; v_call: TRBV27; cdr3_aa: CASSLSGTSFFANTGELFF
j_call: TRBJ2-1; v_call: TRBV29-1; cdr3_aa: CSVASKGGSGVLGEQFF
j_call: TRBJ2-7; v_call: TRBV2; cdr3_aa: CASSEGLRGLYEQYF